A single sample is the source of the 14 T cell receptor beta chains below, sequenced in a study of prognosis after radiotherapy for stage I lung cancer. Template was genomic DNA; TCR beta CDR3 amplified in two multiplex PCR rounds. Amplification in first-round PCR relied on primers specific to each TRBV and TRBJ gene. Using its own MiXCR run on the multiplex PCR reads, TCRdb lists one record per CDR3 protein. The sample carries 23,000 or so distinct CDR3 sequences, about 37% recorded once. The source was PBMCs, collected before or after stereotactic body radiation therapy (not recorded which). These receptors were taken from a donor over 45 with non-small cell lung cancer.

A note on this clonotype: Given a much more abundant clone one base away, this may be a read error. The CDR3 nucleotides are TGTGCCAGCAGTCAACTTTCCGAAGGGGGCCATGGCTACACCTTC. This sequence encodes CASSQLSEGGHGYTF. The rearrangement uses TRBV6-1 and TRBJ1-2, with TRBD1 identical over 7 bases. CDR1 and CDR2 (germline): MNHNS, SASEGT. V shed 5 bases, J shed 6 bases, and the junction held 12 bases outside the gene matches. This CDR3 has 15 residues.

This clonotype was picked up many times. The V call is TRBV25-1, the J call TRBJ2-2, with D possibly matching TRBD1 (5 bases). The CDR3 runs to 13 residues. Trimming left V 8 bases short and J 7 bases short, with 14 bases between. The germline gives CDR1 MGHDK, CDR2 SYGVNS. In nucleotides, the CDR3 is TGTGCCAGCCGCGCGCAGGGTAGCGGGGAGCTGTTTTTT. It codes for CASRAQGSGELFF.

This clonotype was observed a handful of times. The chain has TRBV27 and TRBJ2-1, with D unresolved. In germline, CDR1 is MNHEY, CDR2 SMNVEV (reference sequence). The CDR3 covers 12 residues. Trimming removed 5 bases at V and 4 bases at J, with 6 bases between. DNA for the CDR3: TGTGCCAGCAGTCAAATGTACAATGAGCAGTTCTTC. Translated: CASSQMYNEQFF.

About this clonotype itself: This likely reflects a read error, since a far larger clone is one base away. The V gene is TRBV6-5, the J gene TRBJ2-6; D unclear. CDR3 size: 14 residues. Germline V lookup: CDR1 MNHEY, CDR2 SVGAGI. Trimming took off 1 base at V and 0 bases at J, with 1 base between the two ends. The CDR3 region is CASSYFSGANVLTF. DNA for the CDR3: TGTGCCAGCAGTTACTTCTCTGGGGCCAACGTCCTGACTTTC.

In its sample, this clonotype was seen many times. The chain employs TRBV2 and TRBJ2-2; D might be TRBD1 or TRBD2, each matching 6 bases. Germline assignment: CDR1 SNHLY and CDR2 FYNNEI. V lost 6 bases and J lost 1, with 12 bases in between. The CDR3 runs to 15 residues. Written as DNA, the CDR3 is TGTGCCAGCAGCCGGGGGCAAGTGAACACCGGGGAGCTGTTTTTT. Translated: CASSRGQVNTGELFF.

This clonotype appeared many times. The V gene is TRBV20-1, the J gene TRBJ2-5; 7 bases line up with TRBD2. The junction had 6 bases not matched to a gene; V was cut back by 6 bases and J by 5 bases. This CDR3 contains 12 residues. Germline V gene sequence: CDR1 DFQATT, CDR2 SNEGSKA (reference sequence). The CDR3 DNA is TGCAGTGCCCCTCTGGGGGGGGAGACCCAGTACTTC. Translated: CSAPLGGETQYF.

Remarks on this clonotype: This sequence is one base from a far larger clone and is likely a read error. V is TRBV7-4 and J is TRBJ2-2, with 9 bases lining up with TRBD2. Germline CDR1 is SGHVT and CDR2 is SQSDAQ. This CDR3 is built from 15 residues. In DNA form, the CDR3 reads TGTTCCAGCAGTCTAAGCGGGAGGCCCACCGGGGAGCTGTTTTTT. It specifies CSSSLSGRPTGELFF.

This clonotype was observed many times. Here the CDR3 DNA reads TGTGCCAGCAGTGACCGGGTGGGGAAAGCTTTCTTT. Its translation: CASSDRVGKAFF. The chain joins TRBV6-4 to TRBJ1-1, with D uncertain. The CDR3 runs to 12 residues. Germline V CDR1 and CDR2: MRHNA, SNTAGT. Trimming stripped 2 bases from V and 9 bases from J, with 10 bases between.

The sample holds many counts of this clonotype. The chain couples TRBV6-1 to TRBJ1-2; D possibly corresponds to TRBD1 (5 bases). Germline lookup yields CDR1 MNHNS and CDR2 SASEGT. The CDR3 consists of 15 residues. Trimming stripped 6 bases from V and 3 bases from J, with 17 bases between. This chain's CDR3 is CASSRGPTLDYGYTF. CDR3 in DNA: TGTGCCAGCAGCCGGGGACCGACACTAGACTATGGCTACACCTTC.

This clonotype was found a few times. This could be a read error, since a much larger clone is one nucleotide away. The CDR3 spells CASLDSWNEQFF. The CDR3 DNA follows: TGTGCCAGCTTGGATTCCTGGAATGAGCAGTTCTTC. The chain recombines TRBV11-2 with TRBJ2-1; D gene unclear. Trimming pared 8 bases from V and 7 bases from J, leaving 12 bases between. This CDR3 has 12 amino acids. Looked up from germline, CDR1 is SGHAT and CDR2 is FQNNGV.

The chain is built from TRBV6-1 and TRBJ1-5, with unresolved D. Deletions cut 5 bases from V and 1 base from J, with 6 bases between. This CDR3 spans 13 amino acids. CDR1 is MNHNS, CDR2 SASEGT, per germline. The chain's CDR3 is CASSPQSNQPQHF. For the CDR3, the DNA is TGTGCCAGCAGTCCCCAGAGCAATCAGCCCCAGCATTTT.

On this clonotype: Its ends do not fully match the called genes, so a read error is possible. The chain joins TRBV6-8 to TRBJ1-1; TRBD1 matches 8 bases. The CDR3 covers 14 residues. CDR1 MNHGY and CDR2 SAAAGT come from the germline V gene. CDR3 in DNA: TGTGTCAGCAGTGTGACAGGGGAGAACACTGAAGCTTTCTTT. It encodes CVSSVTGENTEAFF.

This clonotype was counted many times. The CDR3 DNA follows: TGTGCCAGCATTACAGGGAGGAGCAATGAGCAGTTCTTC. Protein: CASITGRSNEQFF. The chain uses TRBV2 and TRBJ2-1; perhaps D is TRBD1 or TRBD2 (6 bases each). The CDR3 is 13 amino acids. Between the trimmed V and J ends, which lost 7 bases and 6 bases, there was a span of 13 bases. Per germline, CDR1 SNHLY and CDR2 FYNNEI.

On this clonotype itself: This probably arose from a read error, given a far larger clone one base away. The V and J genes are TRBV12-3 or TRBV12-4 and TRBJ1-5; 7 bases fit TRBD1. This CDR3 comprises 16 residues. CDR3 residues: CASSQSASGGNRPQHF. In DNA form, the CDR3 reads TGTGCCAGCTCTCAAAGTGCCTCAGGGGGAAATCGGCCCCAGCATTTT.